Listed below are T cell receptor beta chains from one sample, sequenced in a study of regulatory T cells in long-lasting Graves disease. TCRdb reprocessed the multiplex PCR reads with MiXCR, giving one entry per CDR3 protein. The table records roughly 320,000 distinct CDR3 sequences, around 15% of them present only once. This sample also belongs to another study, concerning T cells in Graves' hyperthyroidism and ophthalmopathy.

The sequencing used peripheral blood mononuclear cells (PBMCs), collected at new diagnosis, from a patient treated with antithyroid drugs. These receptors were collected from a man between 40 and 49 years old with Graves disease. CDR3s leave out the opening cysteine and the closing phenylalanine or tryptophan. Each record gives: V gene, CDR3 length, CDR3 protein.

TRBV30 12 AWSVRGGNTEAF
TRBV28 13 ASSPQERLNTEAF
TRBV24-1 7 ATTGVQY
TRBV3-1 11 ASSRDPGLGAF
TRBV11-2 12 ASSLVGINYGYT
TRBV27 12 ASSLRRVGETQY
TRBV3-1 14 ASSQWGRANTGELF
TRBV20-1 10 SSPGQVGEQY
TRBV5-1 13 ASSQNDRDNEKLF
TRBV20-1 11 SAPGQGGHEQY
TRBV6-1 16 ASSRQGGITILGNTIY
TRBV4-1 13 ASSRLQSSYNEQF
TRBV28 11 ASRAPGLGKLF
TRBV6-9 12 ASSSNSGIYGYT
TRBV7-3 12 ASSSGAGTDTQY
TRBV5-1 12 ASSPTGRHNEQF
TRBV20-1 16 SARRPGQKHSNTGELF
TRBV4-1 12 ASSPSQGAYEQY
TRBV12-3/TRBV12-4 13 ASSLSRGYTDTQY
TRBV29-1 8 SVSSGGYT
TRBV25-1 12 ASSPHGRNQPQH
TRBV7-9 13 ASSSGDREAGELF
TRBV12-3/TRBV12-4 12 ASRQGLGAYEQY
TRBV7-3 12 ASNNPSSTDTQY
TRBV20-1 11 SAREEETYEQY
TRBV2 13 ASSEGGARGQPQH
TRBV28 14 ASSLSASASTDTQY
TRBV11-3 14 ASSARIRDYADTQY
TRBV4-1 14 ASSHGTSFSTGELF
TRBV7-3 13 ASSSPGQVTYEQY
TRBV15 14 ATSRYRDRGIDTQY
TRBV12-3/TRBV12-4 11 ASSFFRSYEQY
TRBV28 15 ASSLDISADSWETQY
TRBV10-3 14 AISEFRVTNTGELF
TRBV27 12 ASREQGRDNEQF
TRBV20-1 11 SARLGFTGELF
TRBV5-1 13 ASSWGQGGSNEQF
TRBV29-1 11 SVEYRATGELF
TRBV10-3 13 AISASGERYNEQF
TRBV27 15 ASSFATSGGPSDEQF
TRBV12-3/TRBV12-4 13 ASSAAIGTGYGYT
TRBV3-1 12 ASSQDRGQDTQY
TRBV6-1 14 ASSTTPRSSNQPQH
TRBV6-1 13 ASSEDSGGSYEQY
TRBV28 11 ASRQGFRQPQH
TRBV12-5 13 ASGLVIKTKETQY
TRBV12-5 12 ASTRTGNTDTQY
TRBV4-2 13 ASSQGHGGSYEQY
TRBV2 13 ASSGGSGGADTQY
TRBV28 12 ASRTLQGSEKLF
TRBV5-6 14 ASSLELAGSYNEQF
TRBV15 13 ATSREGGSTFEQY
TRBV20-1 11 SAQTGGKETQY
TRBV6-1 15 ASTDRGDKRISYEQY
TRBV19 14 ASSIDQEGVSYEQY
TRBV6-2/TRBV6-3 13 ASRRLAGGEDTQY
TRBV20-1 11 SARPAGQETQY
TRBV28 15 ASRPGQGTARNQPQH
TRBV20-1 7 SARDEQY